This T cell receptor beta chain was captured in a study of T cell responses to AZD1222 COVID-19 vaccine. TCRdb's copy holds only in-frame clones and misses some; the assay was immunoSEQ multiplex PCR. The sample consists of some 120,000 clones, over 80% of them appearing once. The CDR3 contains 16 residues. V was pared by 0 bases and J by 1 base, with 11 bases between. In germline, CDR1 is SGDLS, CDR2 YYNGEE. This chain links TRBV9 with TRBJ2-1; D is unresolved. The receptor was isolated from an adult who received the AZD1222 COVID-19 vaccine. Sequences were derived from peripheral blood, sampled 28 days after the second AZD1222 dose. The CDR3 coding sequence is TGTGCCAGCAGCGTAGGTGGTCTGCAATCCTACAATGAGCAGTTCTTC. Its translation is CASSVGGLQSYNEQFF. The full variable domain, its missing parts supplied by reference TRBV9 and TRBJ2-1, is DSGVTQTPKHLITATGQRVTLRCSPRSGDLSVYWYQQSLDQGLQFLIQYYNGEERAKGNILERFSAQQFPDLHSELNLSSLELGDSALYFCASSVGGLQSYNEQFFGPGTRLTVL.